These T cell receptor beta chains were read from a single sample in a study of T cell responses to AZD1222 COVID-19 vaccine. Clones were sequenced by immunoSEQ multiplex PCR, and TCRdb holds only the in-frame ones, with some missing. The table records about 140,000 clones, more than 90% of them present only once. The specimen comprised peripheral blood, sampled on day 0 of AZD1222 vaccination. The source is an adult in good health. Both conserved end residues are part of each CDR3. Fields, in order: J gene, clone size, D gene, V gene, CDR3 DNA, CDR3 protein. The D gene is left open where the match is weak. Part of the rows lack a size; the others show once, few, many or a class for expanded clones.

TRBJ1-6,.,.,TRBV12-5,TGTGCTAGTGGCACCCGCACCGCGGGCGGGGTATATAATTCACCCCTCCACTTT,CASGTRTAGGVYNSPLHF
TRBJ2-7,.,TRBD1,TRBV7-2,TGTGCCAGCAGCTACCAGACAGGGAGCTCCTACGAGCAGTACTTC,CASSYQTGSSYEQYF
TRBJ2-3,.,.,TRBV7-7,TGTGCTAGCAGCCTCACTCCCCTTAGCACAGATACGCAGTATTTT,CASSLTPLSTDTQYF
TRBJ2-7,.,TRBD2,TRBV5-1,TGCGCCAGCAATCGCGGGACTAGGGGCGAGCAGTACTTC,CASNRGTRGEQYF
TRBJ2-1,.,TRBD1,TRBV23-1,TGCGCCAGCAGTCACCCCGGGACAGTCAATGAGCAGTTCTTC,CASSHPGTVNEQFF
TRBJ1-3,.,.,TRBV5-6,TGTGCCAGCAGCCCCCTCCGCTCTTACACCATATATTTT,CASSPLRSYTIYF
TRBJ2-3,.,TRBD2,TRBV5-4,TGTGCCAGCAGCTTGGAACTAGCGGGAGGAGATACGCAGTATTTT,CASSLELAGGDTQYF
TRBJ1-5,.,.,TRBV7-9,TGTGCCAGCAGCTTAGGAACCAGGCCCCAGCATTTT,CASSLGTRPQHF
TRBJ2-1,.,.,TRBV5-8,TGTGCCAGCAGCTCAAAAGGAGGAGGCCCCATGGAGCAGTTCTTC,CASSSKGGGPMEQFF
TRBJ2-7,.,TRBD2,TRBV13,TGTGCCAGCAGCCCCCTGGATCTAGCGGGAAGGAACGAGCAGTACTTC,CASSPLDLAGRNEQYF
TRBJ2-1,.,.,TRBV7-9,TGTGCCAGCCGCCCGGACAATGAGCAGTTCTTC,CASRPDNEQFF
TRBJ2-7,few,TRBD2,TRBV5-1,TGCGCCAGCAGCCGGGGACTAGCAGACTACGAGCAGTACTTC,CASSRGLADYEQYF
TRBJ1-1,.,.,TRBV28,TGTGCCAGCAGAGGGGCGGATAACACTGAAGCTTTCTTT,CASRGADNTEAFF
TRBJ1-5,once,.,TRBV27,TGTGCCAGCAGTTCCCAGGGGCTATATAGCAATCAGCCCCAGCATTTT,CASSSQGLYSNQPQHF
TRBJ1-4,.,.,TRBV5-3,TGTGCCAGAAGCTCTCGCGGACGGCCCCCAGGGGCTTTTAATGAAAAACTGTTTTTT,CARSSRGRPPGAFNEKLFF
TRBJ2-7,.,TRBD1,TRBV9,TGTGCCAGCAGCGTCCAGGACAGGCCCTCCTACGAGCAGTACTTC,CASSVQDRPSYEQYF
TRBJ2-7,.,.,TRBV5-1,TGCGCCAGCAGCTTCGGGGGCTCCCACTCCTACGAGCAGTACTTC,CASSFGGSHSYEQYF
TRBJ1-5,.,.,TRBV4-1,TGCGCCAGCAGCCAAGAAGGTCCGGCATGGCCCCAGCATTTT,CASSQEGPAWPQHF
TRBJ1-1,.,.,TRBV6-1,TGTGCCAGCAGTGAAAGGGGACCTAACACTGAAGCTTTCTTT,CASSERGPNTEAFF
TRBJ2-5,.,.,TRBV4-1,TGCGCCAGCAGCCCCCACCCGACTTCCGCGGTGGAGACCCAGTACTTC,CASSPHPTSAVETQYF
TRBJ2-7,.,.,TRBV5-4,TGTGCCAGCAGCTTGGTCGCCGAGCAGTACTTC,CASSLVAEQYF
TRBJ2-5,.,.,TRBV5-1,TGCGCCAACCTTCTGGGGACACAGCCCAAATACCAAGAGACCCAGTACTTC,CANLLGTQPKYQETQYF
TRBJ2-6,.,.,TRBV20-1,TGCAGTGCTAGTTCGGGGGCCAACGTCCTGACTTTC,CSASSGANVLTF
TRBJ2-5,.,.,TRBV5-1,TGCGCCAGCACGCCACAGGGCCGGGAGACCCAGTACTTC,CASTPQGRETQYF
TRBJ1-5,.,.,TRBV5-1,TGCGCCAGCAGCTTGTGGGCAGGGAATAGCAATCAGCCCCAGCATTTT,CASSLWAGNSNQPQHF
TRBJ1-1,once,TRBD1,TRBV19,TGTGCCAGTAGTATAGAAGACAGGGCAAGCACTGAAGCTTTCTTT,CASSIEDRASTEAFF
TRBJ1-2,once,.,TRBV3-1/TRBV3-2,TGTGCCAGCAGCCAAGAACGCCGGGTGGGCTACACCTTC,CASSQERRVGYTF
TRBJ2-1,.,.,TRBV4-1,TGCGCCAGCAGCCAAGGACACCTGCTTCGGCGAAGCTCCTACAATGAGCAGTTCTTC,CASSQGHLLRRSSYNEQFF
TRBJ2-7,once,.,TRBV27,TGTGCCAGCAGTTTATCTAGATTCGGCGAGCAGTACTTC,CASSLSRFGEQYF
TRBJ2-2,.,.,TRBV4-1,TGCGCCAGCAGCCAAGATACCCACACCGGGGAGCTGTTTTTT,CASSQDTHTGELFF
TRBJ2-1,.,.,TRBV12-3/TRBV12-4,TGTGCCAGCAGTTCGAACCCGGCCAATGAGCAGTTCTTC,CASSSNPANEQFF
TRBJ2-1,.,TRBD2,TRBV6-1,TGTGCCAGCAGTGATAGGGGACTAGCGGGTATTGAGCAGTTCTTC,CASSDRGLAGIEQFF
TRBJ1-5,.,.,TRBV2,TGTGCCAGCATGAGGGATGTATACCAGCCCCAGCATTTT,CASMRDVYQPQHF
TRBJ2-7,.,TRBD2,TRBV5-4,TGTGCCAGCAGCTCGGGGGGGGGAAATTACGAGCAGTACTTC,CASSSGGGNYEQYF
TRBJ1-5,once,.,TRBV7-8,TGTGCCAGCAGCTTAGTGGGGGCCTCACCCGGGAGCAATCAGCCCCAGCATTTT,CASSLVGASPGSNQPQHF
TRBJ2-1,.,TRBD2,TRBV24-1,TGTGCCACCAGTGATTTTGGTGGGACTAGCGGGAGGCCCTCCTACAATGAGCAGTTCTTC,CATSDFGGTSGRPSYNEQFF
TRBJ1-4,.,.,TRBV4-1,TGCGCCAGCAGCCGTCGGGAGCTCAATGCAAATGAAAAACTGTTTTTT,CASSRRELNANEKLFF
TRBJ2-7,.,.,TRBV5-1,TGCGCCAGCAGCTTGAGACAGCAAAGCTCCTACGAGCAGTACTTC,CASSLRQQSSYEQYF
TRBJ1-1,.,.,TRBV10-2,TGCGCCAGCAGTGAGGCCAGTGCAACTGAAGCTTTCTTT,CASSEASATEAFF
TRBJ1-1,.,.,TRBV6-5,TGTGCCAGCAGTTTTCAGGGGAACACTGAAGCTTTCTTT,CASSFQGNTEAFF
TRBJ2-3,.,.,TRBV18,TGTGCCAGCTCTCCGGTGGCAGGTACTAGCACAGATACGCAGTATTTT,CASSPVAGTSTDTQYF
TRBJ1-2,.,.,TRBV7-8,TGTGCCAGCAGCTTAGGCGTACTCTATGGCTACACCTTC,CASSLGVLYGYTF
TRBJ2-5,few,.,TRBV27,TGTGCCAGCAGTTTATATGTGGGGCGAGAGACCCAGTACTTC,CASSLYVGRETQYF
TRBJ2-4,.,TRBD2,TRBV4-1,TGCGCCAGCAGCCGTCTTAGCGGGAGGGCCAAAAACATTCAGTACTTC,CASSRLSGRAKNIQYF
TRBJ2-1,.,.,TRBV27,TGTGCCAGCAGTTTTAGCTTAGACAATGAGCAGTTCTTC,CASSFSLDNEQFF
TRBJ1-4,.,.,TRBV28,TGTGCCAGCAGTTTACCCCCGCGGGGACTGTTTTTT,CASSLPPRGLFF
TRBJ2-1,.,.,TRBV6-5,TGTGCCAGCAGAGCCATCAGCTCCTACAATGAGCAGTTCTTC,CASRAISSYNEQFF
TRBJ1-2,.,.,TRBV30,TGTGCCTGGAGTGTCACCGGAGTATGGTATGGCTACACCTTC,CAWSVTGVWYGYTF
TRBJ1-5,.,TRBD1,TRBV27,TGTGCCAGCGGCCCGTCCGGGGGCAGGGGGCTGGGTCAGCCCCAGCATTTT,CASGPSGGRGLGQPQHF
TRBJ2-2,.,TRBD1,TRBV7-6,TGTGCCAGCAGCTTAGTCCCCCAGGGGGCCGGGGAGCTGTTTTTT,CASSLVPQGAGELFF
TRBJ1-2,.,.,TRBV6-5,TGTGCCAGCAGTTACTCGTTCGGGAAGGGACTGAATGGCTACACCTTC,CASSYSFGKGLNGYTF
TRBJ2-3,once,TRBD2,TRBV27,TGTGCCAGCAGTTTATTTGCGTTGGGGGAGGGAAGCACAGATACGCAGTATTTT,CASSLFALGEGSTDTQYF
TRBJ2-3,.,.,TRBV3-1/TRBV3-2,TGTGCCAGCAGCAAAGGGAGGAAGGATGATACGCAGTATTTT,CASSKGRKDDTQYF
TRBJ2-7,.,.,TRBV21-1,TGTGCCAGCAGCACTGGACAGGGTTTGGAGCAGTACTTC,CASSTGQGLEQYF